This entry concerns a single T cell receptor (beta chain). Produced via immunoSEQ multiplex PCR; TCRdb's table is partial and in-frame only. The table has some 120,000 clones, around four fifths seen once. This record belongs to a study of blood T cell repertoires in COVID-19. Study-level information: From the United States, Italy and Spain came samples of acute and convalescent COVID-19.

The V and J ends lost 1 base and 4 bases respectively, with 14 bases between them. The CDR3 totals 15 residues. Per germline, CDR1 SGHVT and CDR2 SQSDAQ. The source is a man older than 75 with active or convalescent COVID-19. Material for sequencing was peripheral blood. The chain has TRBV7-4 and TRBJ2-7; D possibly corresponds to TRBD1 (6 bases). The CDR3 region is CASSLGKGGLYEQYF. The CDR3 DNA reads as TGTGCCAGCAGCTTAGGAAAAGGGGGTTTGTACGAGCAGTACTTC.